This T cell receptor (beta chain) stems from a study of beta chain features in type 1 diabetes (dated by TCRdb to 2016 to 2018). Broadly, across the study: Mean age, gender distribution, total cell number and subset yield were not different between patients and healthy donors. A total of about 100,000,000 sorted cells were examined across all samples, and RNA yield correlated strongly with the number of cells per subset. The study compared TCRB repertoires of sorted circulating CD4+ T cell subsets between recently diagnosed type 1 diabetes patients and matched healthy donors. Regulatory and stem cell-like memory subsets were isolated from only 8 patients and about eight healthy donors, whereas naive and central memory subsets came from all 30 or so donors. What the work shows at the level of the full study, not this receptor alone: A moderate but significant shortening of TCRB CDR3 length was observed in type 1 diabetes patients in all four CD4+ subsets. Naive, central memory and regulatory TCRB repertoires appeared to be more similar among patients than among healthy donors. Shorter templates might have been favored by PCR, but patient and control samples were amplified and corrected together, so both groups would have been affected equally by any skew. Because cDNA was sequenced instead of genomic DNA, activated cells with high expression could be over-represented, although the groups did not differ in activation or CD3 levels. Patients with type 1 diabetes made fewer insertions and deleted more nucleotides at VDJ recombination sites, implying thymic rearrangement abnormalities. HLA sub-analyses involved small numbers of individuals, so any influence of HLA type on TCRB rearrangement remained unresolved.

For this clone: The antigen it binds to is not known. The record has no base qualities; no much larger clone is one base away. Different DNA sequences within this sample yield the same CDR3.

The entire isolated RNA was reverse transcribed using the High Capacity cDNA Reverse Transcription Kit, and thus expressed TCRB transcripts were sequenced. Deep immunoSEQ sequencing was applied to naive, central memory and regulatory T cell samples, giving an average of roughly 3.5 million total reads per sample. Sorted cells were lysed in RLT buffer and RNA was extracted with DNase-treated RNeasy Micro or Mini kits, depending on cell number. To prevent cross-contamination, every cell subset was processed on its own, while patient and healthy donor samples were processed together. The immunoSEQ multiplex PCR was used to amplify TCRB sequences from cDNA, generating 87-bp fragments that spanned the CDR3 region. The amplicons were sequenced using the Illumina HiSeq platform. Under the source paper's analysis protocol: PCR bias was corrected computationally using synthetic template baselines, and reads within Hamming distance 2 were collapsed, with unmergeable singletons discarded. Reads were aligned against IMGT so that V, D and J genes, CDR3 length and insertions or deletions at six rearrangement sites could be assigned. Clonotype counts were normalized to sorted cell number within each subset before computing true diversity and Gini coefficients with the tcR R package. The overlap coefficient, calculated on TCRB nucleotide sequences, was used to quantify repertoire sharing. Out-of-frame TCRB sequences from naive cells were analyzed to stand in for the pre-selection repertoire. In its TCRdb copy, this immuneACCESS table keeps in-frame sequences only and misses some clones. Where compared with another copy, unresolved V genes explain less than half of these, and the others have no known cause. V, J and clone size were drawn from that table, and D and trimming were deduced from the DNA. This sample lists 640,000 or so clones; more than 12% were detected once. Approximately 0.042% of the sample goes to the ten largest clones.

CDR1 and CDR2, per the germline V gene, are SGHRS and YFSETQ. Counted from cysteine to phenylalanine, this CDR3 has 14 amino acids. Here the CDR3 DNA is all that survives: 42 bases in frame from base 1. V was cut back by 0 bases and J by 0 bases, leaving a gap of 6 bases between them. From each donor, a single peripheral blood sample of around 120 mL on average was drawn into heparinised tubes. Using a panel that included CD45RO, CCR7, CD25, CD127, CD95 and CD27, naive, central memory, regulatory and stem cell-like memory CD4+ T cells were sorted on a BD FACSAria II. Purity was above 95% for every sorted population. PBMCs were separated immediately by Lymphoprep density gradient centrifugation and were stained directly, without being cultured. So that batch effects would be minimized, each experiment stained and sorted samples in pairs, pairing one healthy donor with one patient.

Rearrangement joined TRBV5-1 to TRBJ1-2, with TRBD1 tentatively as D gene (5 bases match). The receptor's source is a man aged 18 to 29 with type 1 diabetes. Specimen: naive CD4+ T cells from blood. The sample's cell subset or site label is to be understood as: true naive CD4+ T cells. CDR3 protein: CASSLDRTNYGYTF. The nucleotides are TGCGCCAGCAGCTTGGACAGGACTAACTATGGCTACACCTTC.